These T cell receptor beta chains were read from a single sample in a study of T-cell reconstitution after alpha-beta-depleted transplantation in children. TCRdb re-analysed the PCR reads in MiXCR, keeping a single row per CDR3 protein. The top ten hold approximately 0.8% of the sample, which has around 670,000 distinct CDR3 sequences, approximately 14% seen once. This specimen was PBMCs, taken before TCRalphabeta/CD19-depleted stem cell transplant. All receptors come from a girl aged 2 to 10 with congenital amegakaryocytic thrombocytopenia, due to receive a stem cell transplant. The CDR3 runs from the conserved cysteine through the conserved F or W. A D gene is named only where the DNA matches it firmly. Part of the rows lack a size; the others show once, few, many or a class for expanded clones.

v_call: TRBV28; j_call: TRBJ1-2; d_call: -; clone_size: few; cdr3_aa: CASSLPDNYYGYTF; cdr3_nt: TGTGCCAGCAGTTTACCCGACAATTACTATGGCTACACCTTC
v_call: TRBV30; j_call: TRBJ2-7; d_call: -; clone_size: many; cdr3_aa: CAWRVAGKYEQYF; cdr3_nt: TGTGCCTGGAGGGTAGCAGGGAAATACGAGCAGTACTTC
v_call: TRBV5-1; j_call: TRBJ2-1; d_call: -; clone_size: many; cdr3_aa: CASSLDPSAHNEQFF; cdr3_nt: TGCGCCAGCAGCTTGGACCCTAGCGCCCACAATGAGCAGTTCTTC
v_call: TRBV12-3/TRBV12-4; j_call: TRBJ2-7; d_call: -; clone_size: many; cdr3_aa: CASSLKWDPYEQYF; cdr3_nt: TGTGCCAGCAGTTTAAAATGGGACCCCTACGAGCAGTACTTC
v_call: TRBV2; j_call: TRBJ2-2; d_call: -; clone_size: few; cdr3_aa: CASRDTPSNTGELFF; cdr3_nt: TGTGCCAGCAGGGATACTCCGTCGAACACCGGGGAGCTGTTTTTT
v_call: TRBV14; j_call: TRBJ2-1; d_call: TRBD2; clone_size: many; cdr3_aa: CASSHSGGRAGTYNEQFF; cdr3_nt: TGTGCCAGCAGCCATTCGGGCGGGAGGGCCGGAACTTACAATGAGCAGTTCTTC
v_call: TRBV12-3/TRBV12-4; j_call: TRBJ2-1; d_call: -; clone_size: many; cdr3_aa: CASSRFEGLYNEQFF; cdr3_nt: TGTGCCAGCAGCCGCTTCGAGGGGCTTTACAATGAGCAGTTCTTC
v_call: TRBV6-5; j_call: TRBJ2-1; d_call: -; clone_size: many; cdr3_aa: CASSSRSEYNEQFF; cdr3_nt: TGTGCCAGCAGTTCTAGATCCGAATACAATGAGCAGTTCTTC
v_call: TRBV20-1; j_call: TRBJ2-3; d_call: -; clone_size: -; cdr3_aa: CSAERRDDTQYF; cdr3_nt: TGCAGCGCAGAGAGGAGGGACGATACGCAGTATTTT
v_call: TRBV5-1; j_call: TRBJ2-5; d_call: TRBD2; clone_size: few; cdr3_aa: CASRVAGVIETQYF; cdr3_nt: TGCGCCAGCAGAGTAGCGGGAGTTATTGAGACCCAGTACTTC
v_call: TRBV5-1; j_call: TRBJ2-5; d_call: -; clone_size: many; cdr3_aa: CASSSKGRGETQYF; cdr3_nt: TGCGCCAGCAGCTCCAAGGGGCGTGGAGAGACCCAGTACTTC
v_call: TRBV29-1; j_call: TRBJ2-7; d_call: -; clone_size: many; cdr3_aa: CSGTDTYEQYF; cdr3_nt: TGCAGCGGAACAGACACCTACGAGCAGTACTTC
v_call: TRBV7-9; j_call: TRBJ1-1; d_call: TRBD1; clone_size: once; cdr3_aa: CASSLTGTASQAFF; cdr3_nt: TGTGCCAGCAGCTTAACCGGGACAGCGTCACAAGCTTTCTTT
v_call: TRBV20-1; j_call: TRBJ2-7; d_call: -; clone_size: -; cdr3_aa: CSAAPPTGSYEQYF; cdr3_nt: TGCAGTGCTGCTCCCCCGACAGGCTCCTACGAGCAGTACTTC
v_call: TRBV7-9; j_call: TRBJ1-4; d_call: TRBD1; clone_size: few; cdr3_aa: CASSLTGKSEKLFF; cdr3_nt: TGTGCCAGCAGCTTGACAGGGAAAAGTGAAAAACTGTTTTTT
v_call: TRBV7-3; j_call: TRBJ2-1; d_call: TRBD2; clone_size: -; cdr3_aa: CASSPRMAGGRPLSYNEQFF; cdr3_nt: TGTGCCAGCAGCCCCCGTATGGCGGGAGGTCGACCCCTCTCCTACAATGAGCAGTTCTTC
v_call: TRBV20-1; j_call: TRBJ2-2; d_call: -; clone_size: few; cdr3_aa: CSATDRANTGELFF; cdr3_nt: TGCAGTGCTACAGACCGAGCGAACACCGGGGAGCTGTTTTTT
v_call: TRBV20-1; j_call: TRBJ2-1; d_call: TRBD2; clone_size: many; cdr3_aa: CSALISQTSLIYNEQFF; cdr3_nt: TGCAGTGCTCTGATATCCCAGACTAGCCTCATTTACAATGAGCAGTTCTTC